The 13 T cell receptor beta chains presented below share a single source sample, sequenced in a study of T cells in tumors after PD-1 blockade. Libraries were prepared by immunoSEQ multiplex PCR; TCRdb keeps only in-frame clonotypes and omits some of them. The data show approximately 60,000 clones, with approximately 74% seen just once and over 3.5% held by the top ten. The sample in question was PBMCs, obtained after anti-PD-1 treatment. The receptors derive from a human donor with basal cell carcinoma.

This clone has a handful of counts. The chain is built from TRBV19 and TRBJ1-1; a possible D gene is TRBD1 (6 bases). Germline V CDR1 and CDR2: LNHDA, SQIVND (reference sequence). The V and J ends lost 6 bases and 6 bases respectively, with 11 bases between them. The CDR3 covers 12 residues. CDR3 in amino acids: CASRTGFSEAFF. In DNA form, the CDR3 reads TGTGCCAGTAGAACAGGGTTTTCTGAAGCTTTCTTT.

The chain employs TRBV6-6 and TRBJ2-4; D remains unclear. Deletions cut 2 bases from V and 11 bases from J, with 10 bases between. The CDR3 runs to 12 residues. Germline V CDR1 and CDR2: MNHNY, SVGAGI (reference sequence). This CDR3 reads CASSYLNGLQYF. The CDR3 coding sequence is TGTGCCAGCAGTTACCTTAACGGTCTTCAGTACTTC.

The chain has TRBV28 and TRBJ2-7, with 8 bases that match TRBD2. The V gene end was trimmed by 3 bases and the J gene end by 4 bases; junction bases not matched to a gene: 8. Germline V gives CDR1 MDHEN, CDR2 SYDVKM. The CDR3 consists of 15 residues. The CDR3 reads CASSFGRGVGYEQYF. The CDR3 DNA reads TGTGCCAGCAGTTTCGGGCGGGGGGTAGGATACGAGCAGTACTTC.

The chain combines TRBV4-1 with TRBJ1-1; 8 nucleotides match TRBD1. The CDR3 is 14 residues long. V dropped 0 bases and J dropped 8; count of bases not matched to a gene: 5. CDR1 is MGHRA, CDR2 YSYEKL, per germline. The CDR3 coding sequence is TGCGCCAGCAGCCAAGATCATTCAGGGGGCGAAGCTTTCTTT. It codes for CASSQDHSGGEAFF.

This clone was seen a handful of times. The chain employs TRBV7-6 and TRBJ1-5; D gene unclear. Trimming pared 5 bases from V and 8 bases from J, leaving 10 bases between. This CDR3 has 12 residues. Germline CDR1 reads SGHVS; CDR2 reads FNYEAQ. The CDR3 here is CASSQHGEPQHF. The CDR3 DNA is TGTGCCAGCAGCCAACATGGGGAGCCCCAGCATTTT.

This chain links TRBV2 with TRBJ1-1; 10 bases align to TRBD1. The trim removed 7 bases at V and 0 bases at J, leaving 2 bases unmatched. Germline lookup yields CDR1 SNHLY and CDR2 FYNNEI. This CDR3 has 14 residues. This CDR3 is CASTGQGLNTEAFF. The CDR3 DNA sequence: TGTGCCAGCACGGGACAGGGGCTGAACACTGAAGCTTTCTTT.

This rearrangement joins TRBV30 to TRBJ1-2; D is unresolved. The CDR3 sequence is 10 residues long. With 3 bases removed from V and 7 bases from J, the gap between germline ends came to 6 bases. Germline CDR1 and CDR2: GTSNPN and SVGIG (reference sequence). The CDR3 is CAWRKGGYTF. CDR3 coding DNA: TGTGCCTGGAGAAAGGGTGGCTACACCTTC.

As DNA, the CDR3 is TGTGCCAGTAGCGGACAGGGGATCGAAGGAAACACCATATATTTT. Its translation: CASSGQGIEGNTIYF. V and J are TRBV19 and TRBJ1-3; TRBD1 aligns across 9 bases. This CDR3 comprises 15 residues. Per the germline V gene, CDR1 is LNHDA and CDR2 is SQIVND (reference sequence). V dropped 6 bases and J dropped 4; count of bases not matched to a gene: 7.

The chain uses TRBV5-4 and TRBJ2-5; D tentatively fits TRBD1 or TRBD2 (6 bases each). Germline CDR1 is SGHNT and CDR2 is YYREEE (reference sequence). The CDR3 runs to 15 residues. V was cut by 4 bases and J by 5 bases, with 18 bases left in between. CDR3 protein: CASSRTTGGGETQYF. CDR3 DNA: TGTGCCAGCAGCCGGACTACCGGGGGCGGTGAGACCCAGTACTTC.

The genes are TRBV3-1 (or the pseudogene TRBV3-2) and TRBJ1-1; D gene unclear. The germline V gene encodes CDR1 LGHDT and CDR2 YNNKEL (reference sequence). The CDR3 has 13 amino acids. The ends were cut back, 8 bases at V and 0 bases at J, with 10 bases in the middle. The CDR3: CASQSSLNTEAFF. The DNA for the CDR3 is TGTGCCAGCCAGTCCTCGTTGAACACTGAAGCTTTCTTT.

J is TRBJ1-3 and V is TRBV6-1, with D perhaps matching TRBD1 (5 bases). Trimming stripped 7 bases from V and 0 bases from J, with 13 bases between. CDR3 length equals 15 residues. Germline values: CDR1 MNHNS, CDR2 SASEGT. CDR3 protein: CASKGLPSSGNTIYF. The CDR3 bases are TGTGCCAGCAAGGGGTTACCTAGCTCTGGAAACACCATATATTTT.

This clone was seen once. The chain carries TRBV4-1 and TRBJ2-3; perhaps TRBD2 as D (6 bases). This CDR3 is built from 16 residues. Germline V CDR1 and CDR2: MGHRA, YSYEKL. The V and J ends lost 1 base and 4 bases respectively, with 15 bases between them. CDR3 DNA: TGCGCCAGCAGCCAAGGACCTAGCGTGAGCGCAGATACGCAGTATTTT. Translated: CASSQGPSVSADTQYF.

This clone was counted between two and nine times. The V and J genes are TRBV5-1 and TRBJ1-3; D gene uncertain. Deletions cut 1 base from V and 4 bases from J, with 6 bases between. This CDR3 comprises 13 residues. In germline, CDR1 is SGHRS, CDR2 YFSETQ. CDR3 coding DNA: TGCGCCAGCAGCTTGCGTGGAGGAAACACCATATATTTT. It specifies CASSLRGGNTIYF.